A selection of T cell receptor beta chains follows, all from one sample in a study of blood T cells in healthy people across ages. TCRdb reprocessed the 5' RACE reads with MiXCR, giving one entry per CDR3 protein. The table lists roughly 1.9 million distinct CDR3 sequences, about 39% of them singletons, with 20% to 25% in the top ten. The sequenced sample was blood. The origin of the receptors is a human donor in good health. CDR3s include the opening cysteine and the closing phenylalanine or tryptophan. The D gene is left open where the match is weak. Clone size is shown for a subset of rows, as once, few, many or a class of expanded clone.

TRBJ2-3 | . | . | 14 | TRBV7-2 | CASGVLTNTDTQYF | TGTGCCAGCGGCGTGCTAACGAACACAGATACGCAGTATTTT
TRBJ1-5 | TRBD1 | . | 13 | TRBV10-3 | CAIRDRGSQPQHF | TGTGCCATCAGGGACAGGGGAAGTCAGCCCCAGCATTTT
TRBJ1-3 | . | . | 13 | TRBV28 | CASSFQPGNTIYF | TGTGCCAGCAGTTTCCAGCCTGGAAACACCATATATTTT
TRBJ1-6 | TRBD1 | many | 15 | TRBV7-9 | CASSFGTVPNSPLHF | TGTGCCAGCAGCTTCGGGACAGTCCCTAATTCACCCCTCCACTTT
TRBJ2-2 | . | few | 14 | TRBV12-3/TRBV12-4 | CASSSVRYTGELFF | TGTGCCAGCAGTTCGGTCCGCTACACCGGGGAGCTGTTTTTT
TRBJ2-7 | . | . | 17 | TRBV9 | CASSVGLSGLTPYEQYF | TGTGCCAGCAGCGTAGGGCTCTCAGGCTTAACCCCCTACGAGCAGTACTTC
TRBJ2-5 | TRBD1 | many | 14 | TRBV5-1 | CASSSRDSQETQYF | TGTGCCAGCAGTTCCCGGGACAGCCAAGAGACCCAGTACTTC
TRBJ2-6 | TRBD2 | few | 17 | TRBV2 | CASQTSGGAAGANVLTF | TGTGCCAGCCAGACTAGCGGGGGGGCAGCTGGGGCCAACGTCCTGACTTTC
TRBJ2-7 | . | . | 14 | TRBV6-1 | CASSERGYPYEQYF | TGTGCCAGCAGTGAAAGAGGTTACCCCTACGAGCAGTACTTC
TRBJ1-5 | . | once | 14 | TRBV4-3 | CASSQDPRGQPQHF | TGCGCCAGCAGCCAAGATCCTCGCGGTCAGCCCCAGCATTTT
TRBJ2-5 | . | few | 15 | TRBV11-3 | CASSLAAGAIETQYF | TGTGCCAGCAGCTTAGCTGCAGGGGCCATAGAGACCCAGTACTTC
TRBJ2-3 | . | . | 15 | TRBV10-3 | CAISDGNGRTDTQYF | TGTGCCATCAGTGATGGAAATGGGCGCACAGATACGCAGTATTTT
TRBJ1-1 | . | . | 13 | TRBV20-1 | CSARHEGNTEAFF | TGCAGTGCTCGTCATGAGGGAAACACTGAAGCTTTCTTT
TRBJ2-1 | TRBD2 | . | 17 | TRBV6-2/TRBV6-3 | CASSYSSGLAVNNEQFF | TGTGCCAGCAGTTACTCGTCGGGACTAGCGGTCAACAATGAGCAGTTCTTC
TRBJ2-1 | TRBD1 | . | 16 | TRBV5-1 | CASSLVGQGNYNEQFF | TGCGCCAGCAGCTTGGTGGGACAGGGAAACTACAATGAGCAGTTCTTC
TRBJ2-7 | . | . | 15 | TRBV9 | CASSLGEALPYEQYF | TGTGCCAGCTCGCTTGGAGAAGCGCTACCCTACGAGCAGTACTTC
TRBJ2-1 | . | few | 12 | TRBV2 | CASRAQENEQFF | TGTGCCAGCAGAGCTCAGGAAAATGAGCAGTTCTTC
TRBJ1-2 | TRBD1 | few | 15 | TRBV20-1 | CSARPRDSANYGYTF | TGCAGTGCCAGACCTCGGGACAGCGCTAACTATGGCTACACCTTC
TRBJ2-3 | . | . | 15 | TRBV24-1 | CATSDFVGPTDTQYF | TGTGCCACCAGTGACTTCGTTGGCCCCACAGATACGCAGTATTTT
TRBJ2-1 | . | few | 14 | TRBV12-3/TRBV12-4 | CASSPKLTVGEQFF | TGTGCCAGCAGTCCGAAACTTACAGTGGGAGAGCAGTTCTTC
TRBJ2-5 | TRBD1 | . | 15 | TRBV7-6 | CASSLAPTGAETQYF | TGTGCCAGCAGCTTAGCCCCTACAGGGGCGGAGACCCAGTACTTC
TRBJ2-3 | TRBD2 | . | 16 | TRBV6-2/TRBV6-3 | CASGRGGLAQGGTQYF | TGTGCCAGCGGAAGAGGGGGACTAGCGCAGGGTGGTACGCAGTATTTT
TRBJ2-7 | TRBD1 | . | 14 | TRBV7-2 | CASSLQGQVNEQYF | TGTGCCAGCAGCTTACAGGGACAGGTAAACGAGCAGTACTTC
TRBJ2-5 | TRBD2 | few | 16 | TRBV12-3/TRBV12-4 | CASSPGTSGGRETQYF | TGTGCCAGCAGTCCGGGGACTAGCGGGGGGAGGGAGACCCAGTACTTC
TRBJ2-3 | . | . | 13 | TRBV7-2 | CASRGGEWGTQYF | TGTGCCAGCAGGGGCGGGGAGTGGGGTACGCAGTATTTT
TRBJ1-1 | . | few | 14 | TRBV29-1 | CSVVSETSNTEAFF | TGCAGCGTTGTCAGTGAGACTTCGAACACTGAAGCTTTCTTT
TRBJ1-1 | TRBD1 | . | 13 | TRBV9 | CASSVTGDGEAFF | TGTGCCAGCAGCGTTACAGGGGACGGTGAAGCTTTCTTT
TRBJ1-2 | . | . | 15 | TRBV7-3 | CASSLTGGGRSGYTF | TGTGCCAGCAGCTTAACGGGTGGGGGGCGAAGTGGCTACACCTTC
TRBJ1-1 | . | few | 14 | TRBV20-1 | CSASNSRGSTGAFF | TGCAGTGCTAGTAATTCTCGGGGATCAACTGGAGCTTTCTTT
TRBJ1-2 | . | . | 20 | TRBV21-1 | CASSKALGQGDPQTLYGYTF | TGTGCCAGCAGCAAAGCGCTTGGACAGGGTGATCCACAGACCTTATATGGCTACACCTTC
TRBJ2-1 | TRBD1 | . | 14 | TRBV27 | CASSDRGRVNEQFF | TGTGCCAGCAGTGACAGGGGACGGGTCAATGAGCAGTTCTTC